These T cell receptor beta chains were read from a single sample in a study of blood T cell repertoires in COVID-19. The assay was immunoSEQ multiplex PCR, and TCRdb's table has in-frame clones only and misses some. The sample lists 150,000 to 200,000 clones, 85% seen once, with roughly 7.7% in the top ten. The sample taken for sequencing was peripheral blood. These receptors originate from a woman aged 60-75 years with acute or convalescent COVID-19. CDR3s include the opening cysteine and the closing phenylalanine or tryptophan. A D gene is named only where the DNA matches it firmly. Not all rows give a size; the values are once, few, many and, for expanded clones, a class.

D: -; V: TRBV5-4; size: -; J: TRBJ2-1; DNA: TGTGCCAGCAGTGGCGCCGGGGGGCGGGAGAAACGCAATGAGCAGTTCTTC; CDR3: CASSGAGGREKRNEQFF
D: -; V: TRBV7-9; size: -; J: TRBJ2-1; DNA: TGTGCCAGCAGCCTTGCGACCTACAATGAGCAGTTCTTC; CDR3: CASSLATYNEQFF
D: -; V: TRBV7-9; size: -; J: TRBJ1-3; DNA: TGTGCCAGCAGCTTATCGGGAAACACCATATATTTT; CDR3: CASSLSGNTIYF
D: -; V: TRBV27; size: -; J: TRBJ1-1; DNA: TGTGCCAGCAGTTTAAACGAACGGGGCACTGAAGCTTTCTTT; CDR3: CASSLNERGTEAFF
D: TRBD1; V: TRBV19; size: -; J: TRBJ1-2; DNA: TGTGCCAGTAGTATAGAGGGACAGAACTATGGCTACACCTTC; CDR3: CASSIEGQNYGYTF
D: -; V: TRBV6-5; size: -; J: TRBJ1-1; DNA: TGTGCCAGCAGTTACTCGGCGGCGAACACTGAAGCTTTCTTT; CDR3: CASSYSAANTEAFF
D: TRBD1; V: TRBV24-1; size: -; J: TRBJ1-5; DNA: TGTGCCACCAGTGACCGGGACAGGGAAATTGATCAGCCCCAGCATTTT; CDR3: CATSDRDREIDQPQHF
D: TRBD1; V: TRBV2; size: -; J: TRBJ2-2; DNA: TGTGCCACCCTACGGACAGGGTTGAAAACCGGGGAGCTGTTTTTT; CDR3: CATLRTGLKTGELFF
D: TRBD2; V: TRBV6-2/TRBV6-3; size: -; J: TRBJ2-3; DNA: TGTGCCAGCAGTTACCCCAGTCAACTAGCGGGAGGTGCAGATACGCAGTATTTT; CDR3: CASSYPSQLAGGADTQYF
D: TRBD1; V: TRBV3-1/TRBV3-2; size: -; J: TRBJ2-7; DNA: TGTGCCAGCAGCCAAGAAAGGCCCACGCGGACAGGAAGAGGCCTAACCTACGAGCAGTACTTC; CDR3: CASSQERPTRTGRGLTYEQYF
D: TRBD1; V: TRBV3-1/TRBV3-2; size: -; J: TRBJ2-5; DNA: TGTGCCAGCAGCCAAGGGCGGTTGGGACAGGGCGAAGGAGAGACCCAGTACTTC; CDR3: CASSQGRLGQGEGETQYF
D: -; V: TRBV27; size: -; J: TRBJ2-5; DNA: TGTGCCAGCAGTAAGTCGAGCGGTTTGTACCAAGAGACCCAGTACTTC; CDR3: CASSKSSGLYQETQYF
D: TRBD2; V: TRBV6-5; size: once; J: TRBJ2-2; DNA: TGTGCCAGCAGGACTAGCGCGCGCGGGGAGCTGTTTTTT; CDR3: CASRTSARGELFF
D: TRBD2; V: TRBV19; size: -; J: TRBJ2-1; DNA: TGTGCCAGTAGTATCGGGACGTTAGCGGGAAGAATTCATGGGGAGCAGTTCTTC; CDR3: CASSIGTLAGRIHGEQFF
D: TRBD2; V: TRBV12-3/TRBV12-4; size: -; J: TRBJ2-5; DNA: TGTGCCAGCAGTCCTCCGGGGGGAGCCCAGTACTTC; CDR3: CASSPPGGAQYF
D: TRBD1; V: TRBV5-1; size: few; J: TRBJ2-7; DNA: TGCGCCAGCCGGATACAGGGGGCCTCAAGCTACGAGCAGTACTTC; CDR3: CASRIQGASSYEQYF
D: TRBD2; V: TRBV18; size: -; J: TRBJ2-7; DNA: TGTGCCAGCTCACCCCTAGCGGGATCGGCCCTCGAGCAGTACTTC; CDR3: CASSPLAGSALEQYF
D: -; V: TRBV6-5; size: -; J: TRBJ1-3; DNA: TGTGCCAGCAGGGACAGTCAGGACGGAAACACCATATATTTT; CDR3: CASRDSQDGNTIYF
D: TRBD2; V: TRBV7-9; size: -; J: TRBJ2-3; DNA: TGTGCCAGCAGCTCCAATTTAGGGGTACTAGCGGGGGTCACAGATACGCAGTATTTT; CDR3: CASSSNLGVLAGVTDTQYF
D: -; V: TRBV6-6; size: -; J: TRBJ2-7; DNA: TGTGCCAGCACCCGAGAGGGCGGGGAGCAGTACTTC; CDR3: CASTREGGEQYF
D: TRBD1; V: TRBV6-5; size: -; J: TRBJ1-2; DNA: TGTGCCAGCAGCGACAGGGGGACCTATGGCTACACCTTC; CDR3: CASSDRGTYGYTF
D: TRBD1; V: TRBV5-6; size: -; J: TRBJ2-1; DNA: TGTGCCAGCACGGGGGACAGGGGGCGTTTCTTC; CDR3: CASTGDRGRFF
D: -; V: TRBV11-2; size: -; J: TRBJ2-5; DNA: TGTGCCAGCAGCTTAGTCGGCGGTGGGACCCAGTACTTC; CDR3: CASSLVGGGTQYF
D: TRBD2; V: TRBV9; size: -; J: TRBJ2-1; DNA: TGTGCCAGCAGCGTAGCCTCTAGCGGGAGAAATGAGCAGTTCTTC; CDR3: CASSVASSGRNEQFF
D: -; V: TRBV29-1; size: -; J: TRBJ2-5; DNA: TGCAGCGTTGAAAGTGTTGCGGGAGAGACCCAGTACTTC; CDR3: CSVESVAGETQYF
D: TRBD2; V: TRBV4-2; size: -; J: TRBJ2-7; DNA: TGTGCCAGCAGCCAAGATAGGACTAGCGGGGGGGCCTACGAGCAGTACTTC; CDR3: CASSQDRTSGGAYEQYF
D: TRBD2; V: TRBV18; size: -; J: TRBJ2-5; DNA: TGTGCCAGCTCACCAGGGACTAGCGGGACTGAGACCCAGTACTTC; CDR3: CASSPGTSGTETQYF
D: TRBD1; V: TRBV6-5; size: -; J: TRBJ1-1; DNA: TGTGCCAGCTCACAGGGGCCAACTGAAGCTTTCTTT; CDR3: CASSQGPTEAFF
D: TRBD1; V: TRBV30; size: -; J: TRBJ1-5; DNA: TGTGCCTGGAATCAGGGGGAGGTTGGCAATCAGCCCCAGCATTTT; CDR3: CAWNQGEVGNQPQHF
D: TRBD1; V: TRBV18; size: -; J: TRBJ2-1; DNA: TGTGCCAGCCACTCCGGGACAGGGACCTACAATGAGCAGTTCTTC; CDR3: CASHSGTGTYNEQFF
D: TRBD1; V: TRBV2; size: -; J: TRBJ1-1; DNA: TGTGCTTCACGACCCCGGACAGGGGAGGGCACTGAAGCTTTCTTT; CDR3: CASRPRTGEGTEAFF
D: -; V: TRBV19; size: -; J: TRBJ2-4; DNA: TGTGCCAGTAGCCTCGGGACAACTCTAGCCAAAAACATTCAGTACTTC; CDR3: CASSLGTTLAKNIQYF
D: -; V: TRBV19; size: -; J: TRBJ2-1; DNA: TGTGCCAGTGCTAGTTCAGACTACAATGAGCAGTTCTTC; CDR3: CASASSDYNEQFF
D: TRBD1; V: TRBV7-8; size: -; J: TRBJ1-1; DNA: TGTGCCAGCAGCCCCCGCCAAGGGACAGGGCCGAACACTGAAGCTTTCTTT; CDR3: CASSPRQGTGPNTEAFF
D: -; V: TRBV5-4; size: -; J: TRBJ2-2; DNA: TGTGCCAGCAGCACGGTCACCGGGGAGCTGTTTTTT; CDR3: CASSTVTGELFF
D: TRBD1; V: TRBV6-5; size: -; J: TRBJ1-2; DNA: TGTGCCAGCAGTTACGGGAGACAGGGTATAGGCTACACCTTC; CDR3: CASSYGRQGIGYTF
D: TRBD1; V: TRBV7-9; size: -; J: TRBJ1-5; DNA: TGTGCCAGCAGCCCCGACAGGGGGGGGAATCAGCCCCAGCATTTT; CDR3: CASSPDRGGNQPQHF
D: TRBD2; V: TRBV2; size: -; J: TRBJ2-2; DNA: TGTGCCAGCAGTGAAGCACTAGCGGGAGGGCCCGGGGAGCTGTTTTTT; CDR3: CASSEALAGGPGELFF
D: -; V: TRBV27; size: -; J: TRBJ1-2; DNA: TGTGCCAGCAGTTTTTCCCTCGGGGATTTGAACTATGGCTACACCTTC; CDR3: CASSFSLGDLNYGYTF
D: TRBD1; V: TRBV3-1/TRBV3-2; size: -; J: TRBJ1-5; DNA: TGTGCCAGCAGCCCGACAGGGAGTGGCAATCAGCCCCAGCATTTT; CDR3: CASSPTGSGNQPQHF
D: TRBD1; V: TRBV6-5; size: -; J: TRBJ1-2; DNA: TGTGCCAGCAGTTCCACCGGGACAGGGGGATATGGCTACACCTTC; CDR3: CASSSTGTGGYGYTF
D: -; V: TRBV27; size: -; J: TRBJ2-1; DNA: TGTGCCAGCAAAACGGGAGCCAATGAGCAGTTCTTC; CDR3: CASKTGANEQFF
D: -; V: TRBV11-2; size: -; J: TRBJ2-4; DNA: TGTGCCAGCAGCTTATGGACAGTAGCCAAAAACATTCAGTACTTC; CDR3: CASSLWTVAKNIQYF
D: TRBD2; V: TRBV28; size: -; J: TRBJ2-2; DNA: TGTGCCAGCAGTTCTAGCGGGAGCTCTGACGGGGAGCTGTTTTTT; CDR3: CASSSSGSSDGELFF
D: -; V: TRBV2; size: -; J: TRBJ1-1; DNA: TGTGCCAGCAGCGGGGGGACTTGGGGCACTGAAGCTTTCTTT; CDR3: CASSGGTWGTEAFF
D: -; V: TRBV28; size: -; J: TRBJ1-1; DNA: TGTGCCAGCAGTTTATCGGAGGGTAGGGGTACTGAAGCTTTCTTT; CDR3: CASSLSEGRGTEAFF
D: -; V: TRBV5-4; size: -; J: TRBJ2-7; DNA: TGTGCCAGCAGCCCTCCTCTCTCCTACGAGCAGTACTTC; CDR3: CASSPPLSYEQYF
D: TRBD2; V: TRBV4-2; size: -; J: TRBJ2-3; DNA: TGTGCCAGCAGCCAGGAAGCGGGATACACAGATACGCAGTATTTT; CDR3: CASSQEAGYTDTQYF
D: TRBD2; V: TRBV11-3; size: -; J: TRBJ2-1; DNA: TGTGCCACCGAGGACCGAGCGGGAGTCCATGAGCAGTTCTTC; CDR3: CATEDRAGVHEQFF
D: -; V: TRBV5-1; size: once; J: TRBJ2-5; DNA: TGCGCCAGCAGCCCCACTCGGAGAATAGCGGTCCAAGAGACCCAGTACTTC; CDR3: CASSPTRRIAVQETQYF
D: -; V: TRBV7-3; size: few; J: TRBJ1-2; DNA: TGTGCCAGCAGCTTCGGCGGGGATGGCTATGGCTACACCTTC; CDR3: CASSFGGDGYGYTF
D: -; V: TRBV27; size: once; J: TRBJ2-2; DNA: TGTGCCAGCAGCTTTAGCGGATCTCACACCGGGGAGCTGTTTTTT; CDR3: CASSFSGSHTGELFF
D: -; V: TRBV12-5; size: -; J: TRBJ1-1; DNA: TGTGCTAGTGTCGCCGGGTGGTCTAACACTGAAGCTTTCTTT; CDR3: CASVAGWSNTEAFF
D: TRBD2; V: TRBV5-1; size: -; J: TRBJ2-5; DNA: TGCGCCAGCAGCACGGGACTAGCGGGAGGGACCCGCCCACAAGAGACCCAGTACTTC; CDR3: CASSTGLAGGTRPQETQYF